A single sample gave rise to the 14 T cell receptor beta chains below, sequenced in a study of neurological immune-mediated disorders. A single record per CDR3 protein comes from TCRdb applying MiXCR to the 5' RACE reads. In the table there are around 62,000 distinct CDR3 sequences, 4.1% of which are singletons. What was sequenced was PBMCs. The receptors shown here come from a man over 45 with multiple sclerosis.

In this sample, this clonotype turned up many times. The chain has TRBV7-2 and TRBJ1-1; D is unclear. There are 15 residues in the CDR3. The V gene lost 1 base and the J gene lost 5 bases, with 14 bases spanning the gap. Germline CDR1 is SGHTA and CDR2 is FQGNSA. The CDR3 bases are TGTGCCAGCAGCTTAGGGTTTCTCCGGGGAACTGAAGCTTTCTTT. It codes for CASSLGFLRGTEAFF.

This clonotype was seen ten or more times. The V and J genes are TRBV20-1 and TRBJ2-5, with 10 bases identical to TRBD2. The ends lost 6 bases at V and 2 bases at J; junction bases unmatched: 6. CDR3 length: 14 amino acids. Germline CDR1 and CDR2: DFQATT and SNEGSKA (reference sequence). CDR3 sequence reads: CSATRTSGQETQYF. CDR3 DNA sequence: TGCAGTGCAACCCGGACTAGCGGTCAAGAGACCCAGTACTTC.

This clonotype was counted many times. The V call is TRBV9, the J call TRBJ2-5; possibly TRBD2 for D (7 bases). The CDR3 has 15 amino acids. The germline CDR1 and CDR2 sequences are SGDLS and YYNGEE. The V and J ends lost 0 bases and 5 bases respectively, with 14 bases between them. CDR3 in DNA: TGTGCCAGCAGCGTAGTCGGGGGGCTCGGGGAGACCCAGTACTTC. Translation gives CASSVVGGLGETQYF.

This clonotype was seen a few times. This rearrangement joins TRBV5-5 to TRBJ1-6, with TRBD1 matching over 9 bases. The ends lost 4 bases at V and 9 bases at J; junction bases unmatched: 8. The CDR3 covers 15 residues. CDR1 is SGHKS, CDR2 YYEKEE, per germline (reference sequence). The CDR3 spells CASSRGQGGSSPLHF. The CDR3 DNA reads as TGTGCCAGCAGCCGGGGACAGGGCGGTAGTTCACCCCTCCACTTT.

This clonotype was picked up many times. The genes are TRBV12-3 or TRBV12-4 and TRBJ1-1; TRBD1 is a possible D gene (5 bases). CDR3 length: 11 amino acids. V dropped 3 bases and J dropped 10 bases, with 9 bases sitting between them. The CDR3 DNA sequence: TGTGCCAGCAGTTTGGGGACGCGAGCTTTCTTT. It specifies CASSLGTRAFF.

In its sample, this clonotype was seen many times. This chain connects TRBV20-1 to TRBJ2-3; the D gene is possibly TRBD2 (6 bases). Germline V gives CDR1 DFQATT, CDR2 SNEGSKA (reference sequence). Deletions cut 3 bases from V and 5 bases from J, with 15 bases between. The CDR3 has 14 amino acids. CDR3 bases: TGCAGTGCTAGGAGGGAGGCAGGGAGAGATACGCAGTATTTT. The encoded protein is CSARREAGRDTQYF.

V gene TRBV4-2 combines with J gene TRBJ2-1; D perhaps matches TRBD2 (7 bases). The CDR3 length is 16 residues. Trimming removed 0 bases from V and 8 bases from J, with 17 bases in between. Germline V gene data show CDR1 as LGHNA and CDR2 as YNFKEQ. The CDR3 protein is CASSQDPTGGLDEQFF. DNA of the CDR3: TGTGCCAGCAGCCAAGACCCCACGGGGGGCTTGGATGAGCAGTTCTTC.

This clonotype has more than one count but fewer than ten. A much bigger clone sits one base away, suggesting this may be a read error. The chain recombines TRBV20-1 with TRBJ1-1; D gene ambiguous. The CDR3 is 14 amino acids. Germline-derived CDR1 and CDR2 are DFQATT and SNEGSKA (reference sequence). Trimming took off 6 bases at V and 3 bases at J, with 17 bases between the two ends. CDR3 DNA sequence: TGCAGTGCGTACGGATTGGGGATGCACACTGAAGCTTTCTTT. Its protein product is CSAYGLGMHTEAFF.

This clonotype was seen at least ten times. The rearrangement uses TRBV11-2 and TRBJ2-1, with a possible D match to TRBD1 (6 bases). The CDR3 is 16 residues long. Trimming cost V 0 bases and J 6 bases, with 15 bases left between them. Germline-derived CDR1 and CDR2 are SGHAT and FQNNGV. Written as DNA, the CDR3 is TGTGCCAGCAGCTTAGATCGAAGGGCAGGGGCCAATGAGCAGTTCTTC. This codes for CASSLDRRAGANEQFF.

The chain combines TRBV7-8 with TRBJ2-6; TRBD2 might be the D (6 bases). CDR1 and CDR2 (germline): SGHVS, FQNEAQ. CDR3 length: 16 amino acids. V lost 7 bases, J lost 1 base, and 14 bases lay in between. The chain's CDR3 is CASNRDGGSGANVLTF. The DNA for the CDR3 is TGTGCCAGCAACCGGGACGGGGGATCTGGGGCCAACGTCCTGACTTTC.

About this clonotype itself: A much larger clonotype is one base distant, so this may be a read error. This chain links TRBV7-3 with TRBJ1-6; unclear D gene. Deletions cut 6 bases from V and 11 bases from J, with 8 bases between. The germline gives CDR1 SGHTA, CDR2 FQGTGA. The CDR3 has 11 amino acids. CDR3 sequence (DNA): TGTGCCAGCAGATTACCAACACCCCTCCACTTT. It is translated as CASRLPTPLHF.

This clonotype was observed a handful of times. V gene TRBV5-6 combines with J gene TRBJ2-5; D gene unclear. The V gene lost 0 bases and the J gene lost 2 bases, with 5 bases spanning the gap. Per germline, CDR1 SGHDT and CDR2 YYEEEE. The CDR3 loop spans 13 amino acids. CDR3 DNA: TGTGCCAGCAGCTTGGGACCTCAAGAGACCCAGTACTTC. This codes for CASSLGPQETQYF. Looking up the rest from reference TRBV5-6 and TRBJ2-5 gives the full variable domain: DAGVTQSPTHLIKTRGQQVTLRCSPKSGHDTVSWYQQALGQGPQFIFQYYEEEERQRGNFPDRFSGHQFPNYSSELNVNALLLGDSALYLCASSLGPQETQYFGPGTRLLVL.

There are many counts of this clonotype. The chain employs TRBV5-1 and TRBJ2-1; 9 nucleotides line up with TRBD2. The junction had 7 bases not matched to a gene; V was cut back by 0 bases and J by 9 bases. The germline V gene has CDR1 SGHRS and CDR2 YFSETQ. The CDR3 consists of 15 residues. The CDR3 DNA follows: TGCGCCAGCAGCTTGGCCATGACTAGCGGAGGTGAGCAGTTCTTC. It translates to CASSLAMTSGGEQFF.

This clonotype was found many times. The CDR3 bases are TGCAGTGCTAGCCGGGTCCGCTATGGCTACACCTTC. It encodes CSASRVRYGYTF. This chain links TRBV20-1 with TRBJ1-2, with D unclear. V lost 3 bases and J lost 4, with 9 bases in between. CDR3 length equals 12 residues. CDR1 DFQATT and CDR2 SNEGSKA come from the germline V gene (reference sequence).